The source of this T cell receptor beta chain is a study of T cells after yellow fever vaccination. Germline V lookup: CDR1 MNHEY, CDR2 SVGEGT. V trimming: 6 bases; J trimming: 1 base; junction bases outside the gene matches: 10. The CDR3 covers 16 residues. TCRdb fed the 5' RACE reads into MiXCR, producing one record per CDR3 protein. The sample has just under 600,000 distinct CDR3 sequences; roughly 14% are singletons. The sample here was PBMCs, taken on the day of the yellow fever booster vaccination. The chain combines TRBV6-2 or TRBV6-3 with TRBJ2-7; 9 bases agree with TRBD2. This TCR derives from a man aged 25-40 years who received the YFV17D yellow fever vaccine. The CDR3 here is CASRGLATELSYEQYF. Written as DNA, the CDR3 is TGTGCCAGCAGAGGACTAGCGACCGAATTATCCTACGAGCAGTACTTC.